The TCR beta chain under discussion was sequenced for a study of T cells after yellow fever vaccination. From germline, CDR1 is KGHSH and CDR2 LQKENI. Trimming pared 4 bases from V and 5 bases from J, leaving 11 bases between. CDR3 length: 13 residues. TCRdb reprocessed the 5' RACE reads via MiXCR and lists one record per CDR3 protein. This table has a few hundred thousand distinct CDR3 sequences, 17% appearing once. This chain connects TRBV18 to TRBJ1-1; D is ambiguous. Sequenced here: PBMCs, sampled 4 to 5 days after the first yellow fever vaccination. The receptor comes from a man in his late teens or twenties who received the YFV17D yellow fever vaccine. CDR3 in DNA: TGTGCCAGCTCACTCGGGGAGAGGACTGAAGCTTTCTTT. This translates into CASSLGERTEAFF.